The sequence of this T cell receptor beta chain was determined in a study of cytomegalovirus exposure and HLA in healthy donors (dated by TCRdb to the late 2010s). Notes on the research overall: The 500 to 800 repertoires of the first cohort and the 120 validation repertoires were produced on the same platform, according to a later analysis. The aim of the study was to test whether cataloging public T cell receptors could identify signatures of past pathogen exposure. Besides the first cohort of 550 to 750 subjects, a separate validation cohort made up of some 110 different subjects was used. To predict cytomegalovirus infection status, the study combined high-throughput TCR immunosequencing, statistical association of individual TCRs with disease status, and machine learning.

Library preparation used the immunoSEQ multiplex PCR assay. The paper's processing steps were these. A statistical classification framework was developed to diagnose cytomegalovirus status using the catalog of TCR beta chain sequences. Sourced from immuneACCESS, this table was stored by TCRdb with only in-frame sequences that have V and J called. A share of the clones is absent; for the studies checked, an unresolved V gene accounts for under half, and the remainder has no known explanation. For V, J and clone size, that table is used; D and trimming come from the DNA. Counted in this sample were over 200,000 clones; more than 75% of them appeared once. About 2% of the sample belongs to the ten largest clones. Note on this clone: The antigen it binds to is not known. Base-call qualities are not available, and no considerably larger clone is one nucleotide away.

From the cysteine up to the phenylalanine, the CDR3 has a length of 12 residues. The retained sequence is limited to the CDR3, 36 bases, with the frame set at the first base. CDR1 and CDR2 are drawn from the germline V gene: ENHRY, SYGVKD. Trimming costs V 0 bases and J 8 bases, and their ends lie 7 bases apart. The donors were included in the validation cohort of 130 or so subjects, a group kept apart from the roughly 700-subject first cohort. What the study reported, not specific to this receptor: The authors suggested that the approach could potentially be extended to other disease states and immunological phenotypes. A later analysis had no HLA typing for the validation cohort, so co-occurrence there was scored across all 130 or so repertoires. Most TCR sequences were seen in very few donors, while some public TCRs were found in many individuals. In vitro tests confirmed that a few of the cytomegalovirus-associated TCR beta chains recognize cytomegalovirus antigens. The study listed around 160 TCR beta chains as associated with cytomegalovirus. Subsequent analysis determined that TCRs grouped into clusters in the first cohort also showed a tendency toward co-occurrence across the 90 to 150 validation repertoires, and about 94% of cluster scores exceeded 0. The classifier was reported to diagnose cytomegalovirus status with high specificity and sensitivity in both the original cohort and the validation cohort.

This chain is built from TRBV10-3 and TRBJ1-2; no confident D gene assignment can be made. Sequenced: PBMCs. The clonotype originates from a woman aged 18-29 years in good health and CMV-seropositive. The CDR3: CAISESGRGYTF. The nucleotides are TGTGCCATCAGTGAGTCAGGCAGGGGCTACACCTTC.